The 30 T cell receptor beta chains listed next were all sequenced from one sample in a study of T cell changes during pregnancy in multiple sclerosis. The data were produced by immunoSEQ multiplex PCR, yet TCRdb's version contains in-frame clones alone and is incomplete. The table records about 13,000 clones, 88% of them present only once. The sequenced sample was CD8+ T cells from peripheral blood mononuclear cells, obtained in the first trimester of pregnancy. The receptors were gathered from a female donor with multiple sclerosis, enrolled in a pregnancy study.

The CDR3, as DNA: TGTGCCAGCAGCTTAGTGACAGGGAGCTCCTACGAGCAGTACTTC. Encoded protein: CASSLVTGSSYEQYF. V gene TRBV11-2 combines with J gene TRBJ2-7; 7 bases align to TRBD1. Germline assignment: CDR1 SGHAT and CDR2 FQNNGV. The CDR3 length is 15 residues. After removal of 1 base from V and 0 bases from J, the junction contained 3 bases not matched to a gene.

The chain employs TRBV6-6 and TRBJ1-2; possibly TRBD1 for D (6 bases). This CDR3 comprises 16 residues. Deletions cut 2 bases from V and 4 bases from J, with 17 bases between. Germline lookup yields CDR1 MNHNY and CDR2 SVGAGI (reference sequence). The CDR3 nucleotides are TGTGCCAGCAGTTACACTCTGGCAGGGGATATCTATGGCTACACCTTC. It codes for CASSYTLAGDIYGYTF.

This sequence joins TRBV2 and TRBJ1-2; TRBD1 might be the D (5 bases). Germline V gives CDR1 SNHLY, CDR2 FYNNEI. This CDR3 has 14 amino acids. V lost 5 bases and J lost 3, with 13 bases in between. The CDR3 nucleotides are TGTGCCAGCAGTTTCCCGGGGGGAGACTATGGCTACACCTTC. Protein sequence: CASSFPGGDYGYTF. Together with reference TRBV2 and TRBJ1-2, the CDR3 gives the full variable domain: EPEVTQTPSHQVTQMGQEVILRCVPISNHLYFYWYRQILGQKVEFLVSFYNNEISEKSEIFDDQFSVERPDGSNFTLKIRSTKLEDSAMYFCASSFPGGDYGYTFGSGTRLTVV.

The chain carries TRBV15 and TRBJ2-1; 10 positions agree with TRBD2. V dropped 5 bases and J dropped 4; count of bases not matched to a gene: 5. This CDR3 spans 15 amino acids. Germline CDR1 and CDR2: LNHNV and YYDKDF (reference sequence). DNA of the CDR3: TGTGCCACCAGCCAAACTAGCGGGGCTTACAATGAGCAGTTCTTC. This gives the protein CATSQTSGAYNEQFF.

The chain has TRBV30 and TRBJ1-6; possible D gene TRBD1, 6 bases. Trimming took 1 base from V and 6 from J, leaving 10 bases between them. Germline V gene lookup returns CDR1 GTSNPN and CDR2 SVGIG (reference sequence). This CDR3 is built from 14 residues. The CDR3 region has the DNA TGTGCCTGGAGTGCGGGACATCTTAATTCACCCCTCCACTTT. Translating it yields CAWSAGHLNSPLHF.

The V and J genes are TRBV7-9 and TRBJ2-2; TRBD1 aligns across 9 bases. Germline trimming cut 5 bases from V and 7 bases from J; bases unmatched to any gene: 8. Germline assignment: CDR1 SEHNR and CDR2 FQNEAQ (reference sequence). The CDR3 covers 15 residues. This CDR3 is CASSPDRGLGGELFF. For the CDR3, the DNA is TGTGCCAGCAGCCCCGACAGGGGGTTGGGCGGGGAGCTGTTTTTT. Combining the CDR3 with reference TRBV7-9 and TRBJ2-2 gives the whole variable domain DTGVSQNPRHKITKRGQNVTFRCDPISEHNRLYWYRQTLGQGPEFLTYFQNEAQLEKSRLLSDRFSAERPKGSFSTLEIQRTEQGDSAMYLCASSPDRGLGGELFFGEGSRLTVL.

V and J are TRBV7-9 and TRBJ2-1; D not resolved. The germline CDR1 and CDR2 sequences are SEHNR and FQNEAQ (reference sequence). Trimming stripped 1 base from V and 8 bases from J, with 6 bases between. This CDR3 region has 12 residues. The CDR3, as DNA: TGTGCCAGCAGCTTAGGGCTCTATGAGCAGTTCTTC. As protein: CASSLGLYEQFF. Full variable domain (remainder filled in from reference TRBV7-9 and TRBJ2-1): DTGVSQNPRHKITKRGQNVTFRCDPISEHNRLYWYRQTLGQGPEFLTYFQNEAQLEKSRLLSDRFSAERPKGSFSTLEIQRTEQGDSAMYLCASSLGLYEQFFGPGTRLTVL.

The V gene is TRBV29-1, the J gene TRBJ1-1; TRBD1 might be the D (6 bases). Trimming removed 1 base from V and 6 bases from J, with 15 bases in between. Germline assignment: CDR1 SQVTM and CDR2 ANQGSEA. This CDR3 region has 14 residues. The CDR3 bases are TGCAGCGTTGAAGGATACAGGGAATATTCTGAAGCTTTCTTT. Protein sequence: CSVEGYREYSEAFF. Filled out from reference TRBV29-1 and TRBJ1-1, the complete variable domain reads SAVISQKPSRDICQRGTSLTIQCQVDSQVTMMFWYRQQPGQSLTLIATANQGSEATYESGFVIDKFPISRPNLTFSTLTVSNMSPEDSSIYLCSVEGYREYSEAFFGQGTRLTVV.

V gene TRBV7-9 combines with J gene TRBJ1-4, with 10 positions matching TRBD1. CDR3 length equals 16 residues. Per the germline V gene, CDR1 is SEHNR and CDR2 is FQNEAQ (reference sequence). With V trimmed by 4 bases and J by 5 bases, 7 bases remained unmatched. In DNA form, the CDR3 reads TGTGCCAGCAGCTCCCGTAGGGACAGGGGAAATGAAAAACTGTTTTTT. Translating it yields CASSSRRDRGNEKLFF. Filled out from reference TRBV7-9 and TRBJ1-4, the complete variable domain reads DTGVSQNPRHKITKRGQNVTFRCDPISEHNRLYWYRQTLGQGPEFLTYFQNEAQLEKSRLLSDRFSAERPKGSFSTLEIQRTEQGDSAMYLCASSSRRDRGNEKLFFGSGTQLSVL.

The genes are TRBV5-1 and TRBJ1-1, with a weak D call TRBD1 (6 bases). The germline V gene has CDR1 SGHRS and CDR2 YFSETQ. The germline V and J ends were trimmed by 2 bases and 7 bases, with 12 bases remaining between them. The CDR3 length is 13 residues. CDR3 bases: TGCGCCAGCAGCTTAAGCACAGGGTATGAAGCTTTCTTT. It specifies CASSLSTGYEAFF.

The CDR3 DNA reads TGCGCCAGCAGCCACCCGGGACAGTTTTCACCCCTCCACTTT. Translating it yields CASSHPGQFSPLHF. V and J are TRBV4-3 and TRBJ1-6; 7 bases are a match to TRBD1. Germline V gene data show CDR1 as LGHNA and CDR2 as YSLEER. Trimming took 3 bases from V and 9 from J; bases not matched to a gene: 5. The CDR3 totals 14 residues.

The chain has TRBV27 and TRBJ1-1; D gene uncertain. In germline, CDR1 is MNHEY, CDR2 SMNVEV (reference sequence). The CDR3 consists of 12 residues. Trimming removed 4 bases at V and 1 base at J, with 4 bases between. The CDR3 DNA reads TGTGCCAGCAGTTCAGGGAACACTGAAGCTTTCTTT. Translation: CASSSGNTEAFF.

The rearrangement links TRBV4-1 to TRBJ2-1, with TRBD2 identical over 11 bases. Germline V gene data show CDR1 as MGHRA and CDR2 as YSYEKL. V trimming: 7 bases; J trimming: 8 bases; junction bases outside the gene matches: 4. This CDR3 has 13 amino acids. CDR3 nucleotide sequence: TGCGCCAGCACTAGCGGGGGGACAGATGAGCAGTTCTTC. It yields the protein CASTSGGTDEQFF.

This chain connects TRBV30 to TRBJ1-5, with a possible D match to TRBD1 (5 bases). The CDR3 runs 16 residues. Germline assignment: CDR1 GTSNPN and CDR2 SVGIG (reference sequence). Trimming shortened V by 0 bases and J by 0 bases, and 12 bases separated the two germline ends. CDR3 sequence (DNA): TGTGCCTGGAGTGTACCGACAGATGGTAGCAATCAGCCCCAGCATTTT. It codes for CAWSVPTDGSNQPQHF.

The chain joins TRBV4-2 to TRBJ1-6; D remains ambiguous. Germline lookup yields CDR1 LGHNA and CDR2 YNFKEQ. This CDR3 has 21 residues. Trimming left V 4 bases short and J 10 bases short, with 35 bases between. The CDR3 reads CASSRGEAFPWAVIPGSPLHF. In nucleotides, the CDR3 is TGTGCCAGCAGCCGCGGGGAGGCTTTTCCCTGGGCGGTGATCCCGGGGTCACCCCTCCACTTT.

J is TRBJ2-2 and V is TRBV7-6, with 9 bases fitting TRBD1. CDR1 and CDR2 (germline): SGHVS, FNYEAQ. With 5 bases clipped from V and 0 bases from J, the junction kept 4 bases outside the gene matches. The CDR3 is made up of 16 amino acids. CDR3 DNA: TGTGCCAGCAGCATACGACAGGGGGCGAACACCGGGGAGCTGTTTTTT. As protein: CASSIRQGANTGELFF.

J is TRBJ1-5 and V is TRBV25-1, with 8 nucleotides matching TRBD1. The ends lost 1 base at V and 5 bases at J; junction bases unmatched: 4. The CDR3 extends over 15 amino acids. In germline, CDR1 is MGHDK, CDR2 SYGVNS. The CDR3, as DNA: TGTGCCAGCAGTGAATCTGCAGGGGGCGATCAGCCCCAGCATTTT. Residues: CASSESAGGDQPQHF.

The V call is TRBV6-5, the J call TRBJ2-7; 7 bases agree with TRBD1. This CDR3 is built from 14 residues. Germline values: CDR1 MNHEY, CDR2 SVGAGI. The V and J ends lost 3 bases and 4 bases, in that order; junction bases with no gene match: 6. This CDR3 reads CASSYDRVGYEQYF. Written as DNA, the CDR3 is TGTGCCAGCAGTTATGACAGGGTCGGTTACGAGCAGTACTTC.

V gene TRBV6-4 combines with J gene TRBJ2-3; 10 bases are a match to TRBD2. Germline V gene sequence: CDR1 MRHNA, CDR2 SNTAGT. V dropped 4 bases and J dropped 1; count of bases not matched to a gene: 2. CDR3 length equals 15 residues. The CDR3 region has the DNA TGTGCCAGCAGTGTTACTAGCGGGGGCACAGATACGCAGTATTTT. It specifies CASSVTSGGTDTQYF.

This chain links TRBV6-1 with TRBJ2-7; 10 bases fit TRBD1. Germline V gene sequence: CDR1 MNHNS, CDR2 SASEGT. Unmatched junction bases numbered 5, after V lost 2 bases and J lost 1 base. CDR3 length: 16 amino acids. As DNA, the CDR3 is TGTGCCAGCAGTGAAATGATGGGACAGGGGTCCTACGAGCAGTACTTC. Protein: CASSEMMGQGSYEQYF.

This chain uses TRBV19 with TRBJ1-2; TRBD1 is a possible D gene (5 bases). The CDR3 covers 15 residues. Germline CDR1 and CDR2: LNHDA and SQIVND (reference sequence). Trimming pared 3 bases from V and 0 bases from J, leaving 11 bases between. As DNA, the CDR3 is TGTGCCAGTAGTATTACAGGTTTTACTAACTATGGCTACACCTTC. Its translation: CASSITGFTNYGYTF.

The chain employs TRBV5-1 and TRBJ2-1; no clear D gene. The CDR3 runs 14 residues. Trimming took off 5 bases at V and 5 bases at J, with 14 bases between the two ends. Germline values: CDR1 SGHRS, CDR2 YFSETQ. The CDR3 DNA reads TGCGCCAGCAGTCCCACGGCGGAGAACAATGAGCAGTTCTTC. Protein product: CASSPTAENNEQFF. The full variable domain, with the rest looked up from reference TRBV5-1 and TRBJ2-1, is KAGVTQTPRYLIKTRGQQVTLSCSPISGHRSVSWYQQTPGQGLQFLFEYFSETQRNKGNFPGRFSGRQFSNSRSEMNVSTLELGDSALYLCASSPTAENNEQFFGPGTRLTVL.

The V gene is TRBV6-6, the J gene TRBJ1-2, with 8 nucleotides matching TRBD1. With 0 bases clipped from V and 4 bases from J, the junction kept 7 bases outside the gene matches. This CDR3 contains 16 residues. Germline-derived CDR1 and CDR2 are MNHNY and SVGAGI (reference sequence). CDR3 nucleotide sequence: TGTGCCAGCAGTTACTCGAGGACAGGGCCTACCTATGGCTACACCTTC. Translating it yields CASSYSRTGPTYGYTF.

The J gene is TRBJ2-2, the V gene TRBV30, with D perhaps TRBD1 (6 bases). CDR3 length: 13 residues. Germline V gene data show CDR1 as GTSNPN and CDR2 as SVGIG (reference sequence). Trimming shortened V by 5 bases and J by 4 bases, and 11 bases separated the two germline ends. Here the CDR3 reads CAWGTGFTGELFF. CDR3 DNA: TGTGCCTGGGGAACAGGGTTCACCGGGGAGCTGTTTTTT.

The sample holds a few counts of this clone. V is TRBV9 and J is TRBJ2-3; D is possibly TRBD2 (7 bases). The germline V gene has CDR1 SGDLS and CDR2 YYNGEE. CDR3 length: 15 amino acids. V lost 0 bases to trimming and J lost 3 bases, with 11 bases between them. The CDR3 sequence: CASSVAGGPTDTQYF. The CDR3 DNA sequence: TGTGCCAGCAGCGTAGCGGGGGGCCCAACAGATACGCAGTATTTT.

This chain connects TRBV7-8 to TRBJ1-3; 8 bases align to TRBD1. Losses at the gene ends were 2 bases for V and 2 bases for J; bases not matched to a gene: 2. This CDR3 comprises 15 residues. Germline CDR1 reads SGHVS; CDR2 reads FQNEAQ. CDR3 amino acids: CASSLRTGPGNTIYF. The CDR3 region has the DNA TGTGCCAGCAGCTTAAGGACAGGGCCTGGAAACACCATATATTTT.

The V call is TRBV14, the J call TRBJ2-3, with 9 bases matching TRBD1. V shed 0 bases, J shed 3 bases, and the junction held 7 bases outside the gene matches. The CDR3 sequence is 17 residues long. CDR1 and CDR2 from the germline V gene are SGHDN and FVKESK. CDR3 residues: CASSQDWGTGRTDTQYF. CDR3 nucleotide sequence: TGTGCCAGCAGCCAAGATTGGGGGACAGGGCGGACAGATACGCAGTATTTT.

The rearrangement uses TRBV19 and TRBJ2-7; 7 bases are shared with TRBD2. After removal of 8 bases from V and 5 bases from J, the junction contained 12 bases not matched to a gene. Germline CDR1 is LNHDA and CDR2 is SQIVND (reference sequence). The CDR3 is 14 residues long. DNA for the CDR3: TGTGCCAGTGGGCTTAGCGGGTCGGGTCACGAGCAGTACTTC. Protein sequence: CASGLSGSGHEQYF.

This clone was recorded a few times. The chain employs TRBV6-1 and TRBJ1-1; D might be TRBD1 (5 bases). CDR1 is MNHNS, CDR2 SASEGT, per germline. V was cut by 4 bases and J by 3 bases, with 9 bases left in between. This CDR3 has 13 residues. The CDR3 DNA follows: TGTGCCAGCAGTGCTGACAGACACACTGAAGCTTTCTTT. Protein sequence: CASSADRHTEAFF.

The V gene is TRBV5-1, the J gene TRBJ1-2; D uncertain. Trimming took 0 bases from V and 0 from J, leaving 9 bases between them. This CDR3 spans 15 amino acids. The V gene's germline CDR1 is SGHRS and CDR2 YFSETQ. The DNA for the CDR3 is TGCGCCAGCAGCTTGGGTACAACAACTAACTATGGCTACACCTTC. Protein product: CASSLGTTTNYGYTF.